Each of the 22 T cell receptor beta chains below was sequenced from the same sample in a study of molecular identifiers for immune sequencing clone quantification. One entry per CDR3 protein results from TCRdb running MiXCR on the PCR reads. The sample includes approximately 500,000 distinct CDR3 sequences, around 23% of them seen just once. The sequenced sample was naive CD8+ T cells from blood, with Jurkat cell RNA spiked in. Described subset: FACS-sorted CD8+CD4-CCR7+CD45RA+ naive T cells. All receptors come from a human donor in good health. Some libraries in this study had Jurkat cell RNA spiked in.

This clonotype was recorded only once. A much larger clone differs by one base, so this may be a read error. The genes are TRBV6-2 or TRBV6-3 and TRBJ1-5; D gene ambiguous. Germline loops: CDR1 MNHEY, CDR2 SVGEGT. The CDR3 runs 14 residues. CDR3: CASSNRIGNQPRHF. CDR3 bases: TGTGCCAGCAGCAACAGAATCGGGAATCAGCCCCGGCATTTT.

The chain couples TRBV6-2 or TRBV6-3 to TRBJ1-1; possible D gene TRBD1, 5 bases. The CDR3 length is 16 residues. Per the germline V gene, CDR1 is MNHEY and CDR2 is SVGEGT. The V gene lost 7 bases and the J gene lost 1 base, with 19 bases spanning the gap. CDR3 residues: CASTPIRGLKNTEAFF. In DNA form, the CDR3 reads TGTGCCAGCACCCCAATACGGGGACTTAAGAACACTGAAGCTTTCTTT.

The chain links TRBV19 to TRBJ2-7; D is perhaps TRBD1 (6 bases). This CDR3 is 15 amino acids long. The V end was cut by 5 bases, the J end by 2 bases, with 16 bases between. Germline loops: CDR1 LNHDA, CDR2 SQIVND (reference sequence). In DNA, the CDR3 is TGTGCCAGTAGTGCAGGGACAAGTCATACCTACGAGCAGTACTTC. Protein: CASSAGTSHTYEQYF.

This rearrangement joins TRBV18 to TRBJ2-2; 12 bases are a match to TRBD1. Germline-derived CDR1 and CDR2 are KGHSH and LQKENI. V shed 3 bases and J 4 bases; nucleotides not matched to a gene: 6. This CDR3 contains 17 residues. The CDR3 sequence: CASSPAGQGAGTGELFF. CDR3 nucleotides: TGTGCCAGCTCACCCGCGGGACAGGGGGCCGGCACCGGGGAGCTGTTTTTT.

In its sample, this clonotype was seen many times. The rearrangement uses TRBV20-1 and TRBJ2-5, with TRBD2 matching 9 bases. Germline CDR1 is DFQATT and CDR2 is SNEGSKA (reference sequence). This CDR3 contains 16 residues. V trimming: 0 bases; J trimming: 5 bases; junction bases outside the gene matches: 10. The CDR3, as DNA: TGCAGTGCTAGAGATCCTTTCGCCAGCGGGAGGGAGACCCAGTACTTC. Protein: CSARDPFASGRETQYF.

This clonotype was seen a few times. V and J are TRBV12-5 and TRBJ2-3; D may be TRBD2 (7 bases). The germline V gene encodes CDR1 LGHNT and CDR2 FRNRAP. V was pared by 0 bases and J by 0 bases, with 13 bases between. This CDR3 is built from 17 residues. The CDR3 loop is CASGLVRGRGSTDTQYF. The CDR3 nucleotides are TGTGCTAGTGGTTTGGTACGGGGGCGGGGGAGCACAGATACGCAGTATTTT. Based on the CDR3 plus reference TRBV12-5 and TRBJ2-3, the full variable domain is DARVTQTPRHKVTEMGQEVTMRCQPILGHNTVFWYRQTMMQGLELLAYFRNRAPLDDSGMPKDRFSAEMPDATLATLKIQPSEPRDSAVYFCASGLVRGRGSTDTQYFGPGTRLTVL.

The gene calls are TRBV4-3 and TRBJ2-4; 10 bases match TRBD1. The ends lost 2 bases at V and 4 bases at J; junction bases unmatched: 8. The CDR3 is made up of 17 amino acids. The germline CDR1 and CDR2 sequences are LGHNA and YSLEER. As DNA, the CDR3 is TGCGCCAGCAGCCAATACCCCGGGACAGGGGTAAAAAACATTCAGTACTTC. Protein sequence: CASSQYPGTGVKNIQYF.

In this sample, this clonotype turned up many times. The chain combines TRBV6-5 with TRBJ2-7; 8 bases map to TRBD1. After removal of 5 bases from V and 2 bases from J, the junction contained 5 bases not matched to a gene. Looked up from germline, CDR1 is MNHEY and CDR2 is SVGAGI. The CDR3 is made up of 14 amino acids. CDR3 sequence (DNA): TGTGCCAGCAGTCACCTGGGACAGGCCTACGAGCAGTACTTC. Amino acid sequence: CASSHLGQAYEQYF.

This clonotype has just one count. This may come from a read error, since a much larger clone is one base off. The genes are TRBV25-1 and TRBJ2-7; TRBD1 aligns across 9 bases. The CDR3 runs 14 residues. Looked up from germline, CDR1 is MGHDK and CDR2 is SYGVNS. V gave up 3 bases and J gave up 2 bases; unmatched junction bases: 2. In DNA form, the CDR3 reads TGTGCCAGCAGTGAGGGGACAGGGCCCTACGAGCAGTACTTC. Protein: CASSEGTGPYEQYF.

V is TRBV19 and J is TRBJ1-5, with TRBD1 as a possible D gene (6 bases). The CDR3 is 16 amino acids. Trimming removed 7 bases at V and 0 bases at J, with 16 bases between. Germline V CDR1 and CDR2: LNHDA, SQIVND (reference sequence). Written as DNA, the CDR3 is TGTGCCAGTATCCCGGGGGCCTACTATAGCAATCAGCCCCAGCATTTT. This gives the protein CASIPGAYYSNQPQHF.

This chain joins TRBV20-1 and TRBJ2-4, with a weak D call TRBD2 (6 bases). Trimming took off 2 bases at V and 7 bases at J, with 15 bases between the two ends. The CDR3 has 14 amino acids. CDR1 and CDR2 from the germline V gene are DFQATT and SNEGSKA (reference sequence). CDR3 loop: CSARPRRGNNIQYF. CDR3 nucleotide sequence: TGCAGTGCTAGACCCAGGAGGGGCAATAACATTCAGTACTTC.

The V call is TRBV7-2, the J call TRBJ1-2; 8 bases are a match to TRBD1. Germline CDR1 reads SGHTA; CDR2 reads FQGNSA. The CDR3 consists of 15 residues. J lost 4 bases, V lost 7 bases, and 11 bases had no gene match. CDR3 sequence: CASNLNRGTSYGYTF. The CDR3 DNA is TGTGCCAGCAACCTCAACAGGGGGACAAGCTATGGCTACACCTTC. Full variable domain (remainder filled in from reference TRBV7-2 and TRBJ1-2): GAGVSQSPSNKVTEKGKDVELRCDPISGHTALYWYRQSLGQGLEFLIYFQGNSAPDKSGLPSDRFSAERTGGSVSTLTIQRTQQEDSAVYLCASNLNRGTSYGYTFGSGTRLTVV.

This clonotype has more than one count but fewer than ten. The chain employs TRBV12-3 or TRBV12-4 and TRBJ2-4; D perhaps matches TRBD1 (6 bases). This CDR3 is 15 amino acids long. The V end lost 1 base, the J end lost 11 bases, and 18 bases lay between the germline ends. The CDR3 DNA follows: TGTGCCAGCAGTTTAGAGGTCATTTACAGGGACGTTCAGTACTTC. It is translated as CASSLEVIYRDVQYF.

Worth noting for this clonotype: The conserved phenylalanine or tryptophan normally closing the CDR3 is absent here, so this likely arose from a read error. V usage is TRBV7-2 and J usage is TRBJ2-3, with D possibly called TRBD1 or TRBD2 (6 bases each). This CDR3 is 22 amino acids long. Germline loops: CDR1 SGHTA, CDR2 FQGNSA. V lost 2 bases to trimming and J lost 0 bases, with 30 bases between them. This CDR3 reads CASSLSRGKGGTAFYSTDTQYS. DNA for the CDR3: TGTGCCAGCAGCTTAAGTAGGGGGAAGGGCGGGACTGCCTTTTATAGCACAGATACGCAGTATTCT.

This clonotype was counted between two and nine times. V is TRBV27 and J is TRBJ1-2; 11 bases agree with TRBD1. Germline lookup yields CDR1 MNHEY and CDR2 SMNVEV (reference sequence). Losses at the gene ends were 4 bases for V and 2 bases for J; bases not matched to a gene: 3. This CDR3 region has 15 residues. The CDR3 DNA sequence: TGTGCCAGCAGTTGGACAGGGGGCGCAAACTATGGCTACACCTTC. Its protein product is CASSWTGGANYGYTF.

This clonotype showed up just a few times. The rearrangement joins TRBV3-1 to TRBJ2-5; D gene ambiguous. The CDR3 spans 14 residues. Trimming pared 1 base from V and 2 bases from J, leaving 8 bases between. The germline CDR1 and CDR2 sequences are LGHDT and YNNKEL (reference sequence). CDR3 amino acids: CASSQVPGQETQYF. The CDR3 DNA sequence: TGTGCCAGCAGCCAAGTCCCAGGACAAGAGACCCAGTACTTC.

The rearrangement links TRBV10-3 to TRBJ2-5; 9 positions agree with TRBD2. CDR1 is ENHRY, CDR2 SYGVKD, per germline. J was trimmed by 4 bases and V by 2 bases; bases with no gene match: 11. The CDR3 sequence is 17 residues long. The chain's CDR3 is CAISERSGGLSSETQYF. The CDR3 coding sequence is TGTGCCATCAGTGAGCGCAGCGGGGGGCTCAGTTCAGAGACCCAGTACTTC.

This clonotype was observed many times. The V and J genes are TRBV6-2 or TRBV6-3 and TRBJ2-5; unclear D gene. V lost 8 bases, J lost 2 bases, and 3 bases lay in between. Germline lookup yields CDR1 MNHEY and CDR2 SVGEGT. This CDR3 is 10 amino acids long. The DNA of the CDR3 is TGTGCCAGCGGGCAAGAGACCCAGTACTTC. It specifies CASGQETQYF.

A note on this clonotype: A much larger clone is a single base away; this may be a read error. The chain couples TRBV7-6 to TRBJ1-5, with a tentative D call TRBD1 (5 bases). Germline CDR1 is SGHVS and CDR2 is FNYEAQ. V was shortened by 8 bases and J by 7 bases, with 15 bases between the two germline ends. The CDR3 length is 13 residues. CDR3 protein: CASGRNGGQPQHF. CDR3 in DNA: TGTGCCAGCGGCCGAAATGGGGGGCAGCCCCAGCATTTT. The complete variable domain, with remaining parts taken from reference TRBV7-6 and TRBJ1-5, reads GAGVSQSPRYKVTKRGQDVALRCDPISGHVSLYWYRQALGQGPEFLTYFNYEAQQDKSGLPNDRFSAERPEGSISTLTIQRTEQRDSAMYRCASGRNGGQPQHFGDGTRLSIL.

This clonotype was counted many times. This sequence joins TRBV29-1 and TRBJ2-1, with 10 bases matching TRBD1. The junction had 9 bases not matched to a gene; V was cut back by 7 bases and J by 3 bases. Germline CDR1 is SQVTM and CDR2 is ANQGSEA. The CDR3 is made up of 15 amino acids. In nucleotides, the CDR3 is TGCAGCGCCATAGGGACAGGGGCAAGCTACAATGAGCAGTTCTTC. This codes for CSAIGTGASYNEQFF.

Remarks on this clonotype: A junction end diverges from the germline sequence, so it may reflect a read error. J is TRBJ1-4 and V is TRBV6-1, with TRBD1 as a possible D gene (5 bases). The CDR3 spans 12 residues. Per germline, CDR1 MNHNS and CDR2 SASEGT. The CDR3 coding sequence is TGTGCCGGCAGTGAAGTTACAGGCCCGAGGGTTTTT. This codes for CAGSEVTGPRVF.

This clonotype occurred many times. V is TRBV27 and J is TRBJ2-3; 12 bases are a match to TRBD2. The CDR3 spans 18 residues. CDR1 MNHEY and CDR2 SMNVEV come from the germline V gene (reference sequence). J was trimmed by 0 bases and V by 1 base; bases with no gene match: 5. The CDR3 DNA reads as TGTGCCAGCAGTTTATTAGGGACTAGCGGGCCTAGCACAGATACGCAGTATTTT. It encodes CASSLLGTSGPSTDTQYF.